The text below deals with one T cell receptor (beta chain). Its specificity is not known. Libraries were prepared by immunoSEQ multiplex PCR; TCRdb keeps only in-frame clonotypes and omits some of them. Seen here are hundreds of thousands of clones, over 65% observed once, and the top ten hold over 1.5%. These data belong to a study of shared clonotypes between healthy human individuals. General study points: Relative to memory subsets, naive subsets generally showed larger estimated richness. Incomplete sequencing of sorted subsets was indicated by rarefaction despite large depth.

Per germline, CDR1 SGHNT and CDR2 YYREEE (reference sequence). The CDR3 covers 16 residues. Trimming cost V 0 bases and J 4 bases, with 16 bases left between them. This chain connects TRBV5-4 to TRBJ1-1; no clear D. This receptor was obtained from a woman between 25 and 40 years old in good health. Material: memory CD4+ T cells sorted from blood. Subset denoted: CD45RA-negative fraction. The CDR3 region is CASSLADLGMRTEAFF. The CDR3 DNA reads TGTGCCAGCAGCTTGGCCGATCTGGGGATGCGCACTGAAGCTTTCTTT.